The sequence of this T cell receptor beta chain was determined in a study of OX40 agonist ivuxolimab in advanced cancers. Looking at the study overall: A mean age of roughly 60 years, range about 20 to 79, was recorded, and approximately 85% were male.

Produced via immunoSEQ multiplex PCR; TCRdb's table is partial and in-frame only. Of about 77,000 clones in the sample, approximately 95% were seen once. Points from the study as a whole: Nonresponders included some who also had low normalized T-cell clonal expansion. There were, on average, more expanded clones in CD8+ T cells than in CD4+.

About this clone: As yet, its antigen is unknown.

Germline V gene lookup returns CDR1 SNHLY and CDR2 FYNNEI. V shed 7 bases, J shed 6 bases, and the junction held 16 bases outside the gene matches. CDR3 length: 16 amino acids. V gene TRBV2 combines with J gene TRBJ1-2; 8 bases match TRBD1. The input for sequencing was CD4+ or CD8+ T cells sorted from blood, taken in a trial of the OX40 agonist ivuxolimab. The clonotype comes from an adult with an advanced solid tumor such as melanoma, head and neck, liver or kidney cancer. The CDR3 DNA is TGTGCCAGCACCAGGACAGGGCATACGGGAGGAAATGGCTACACCTTC. Its translation: CASTRTGHTGGNGYTF.